Described below is a single T cell receptor (beta chain) sequence and its context. CD45RO-negative, CCR7-selected cells formed the naive CD8 fraction, which excluded terminally differentiated effector memory CD45RA+ cells. Germline loops: CDR1 KGHSH, CDR2 LQKENI. The J segment lost 5 bases and the V segment lost 6 bases, leaving 7 bases of the junction unmatched. The CDR3 runs 13 residues. Libraries were prepared by immunoSEQ multiplex PCR; TCRdb keeps only in-frame clonotypes and omits some of them. The data hold about 2,200,000 clones, with about 93% observed a single time. The sample originates from a study of shared clonotypes between healthy human individuals.

The source material was naive CD8+ T cells from PBMCs. The receptor was derived from a man aged 18-30 years in good health. Some clones in this sample may be carry-over from other donors' samples. The rearrangement links TRBV18 to TRBJ2-7, with 7 bases fitting TRBD1. CDR3 in amino acids: CASSDRLRDEQYF. CDR3 nucleotide sequence: TGTGCCAGCTCGGACAGGTTGAGGGACGAGCAGTACTTC.